This T cell receptor beta chain derives from a study of T cells in Graves' hyperthyroidism and ophthalmopathy. The CDR3 runs to 18 residues. Germline assignment: CDR1 SGHAT and CDR2 FQNNGV. V trimming: 5 bases; J trimming: 0 bases; junction bases outside the gene matches: 8. The TCR beta CDR3 regions underwent amplification using RNA transcripts as the source. TCR CDR3 underwent first-round RT-PCR with the HTBI primer set. MiXCR, run by TCRdb on the multiplex PCR reads, gives a single entry per CDR3 protein. The repertoire has 300,000 to 350,000 distinct CDR3 sequences, about 20% of them found once; the top ten carry 45% to 55%.

This rearrangement joins TRBV11-2 to TRBJ2-3; 13 bases are a match to TRBD2. The receptor was derived from a woman aged 45-59 years with Graves' hyperthyroidism. Sequenced: blood. Here the CDR3 DNA reads TGTGCCAGCAGCAAGTCCGGGACTAGCGGGGAAAGCACAGATACGCAGTATTTT. Translating it yields CASSKSGTSGESTDTQYF.